This TCR beta chain was obtained from a study of shared clonotypes between healthy human individuals. Naive-designated CD8 cells lacked CD45RO, were positively enriched for CCR7, and omitted terminally differentiated effector memory CD45RA+ cells. Donors were healthy HIV-negative adults without recently reported acute infections or vaccinations. Whole-study findings and limits: An anticipated effect of sequencing depth on clonotype sharing among donors was recognized. Having only a few donors restricted how much genetic and exposure-history diversity was captured. A handful of donors shared around 5.1% of their naive CD4 clonotypes.

This clone was seen a single time. The antigen remains unidentified. This table comes from immunoSEQ multiplex PCR, and its TCRdb copy is limited to in-frame clones, with some not included. Of about 2.1 million clones in the sample, over 85% were seen once. V shed 1 base and J 0 bases; nucleotides not matched to a gene: 15. The CDR3 spans 20 residues. Germline CDR1 SGHVS, CDR2 FQNEAQ. The source is a man aged 18 to 30 in good health. Some clones in this sample may be carry-over from other donors' samples. The chain couples TRBV7-8 to TRBJ1-3; 7 bases are shared with TRBD1. Sequenced: naive CD8+ T cells from PBMCs. CDR3 DNA sequence: TGTGCCAGCAGCTTAGGCAGGGGGGTGGGAGCGGGCGCCTCTGGAAACACCATATATTTT. Its translation is CASSLGRGVGAGASGNTIYF.